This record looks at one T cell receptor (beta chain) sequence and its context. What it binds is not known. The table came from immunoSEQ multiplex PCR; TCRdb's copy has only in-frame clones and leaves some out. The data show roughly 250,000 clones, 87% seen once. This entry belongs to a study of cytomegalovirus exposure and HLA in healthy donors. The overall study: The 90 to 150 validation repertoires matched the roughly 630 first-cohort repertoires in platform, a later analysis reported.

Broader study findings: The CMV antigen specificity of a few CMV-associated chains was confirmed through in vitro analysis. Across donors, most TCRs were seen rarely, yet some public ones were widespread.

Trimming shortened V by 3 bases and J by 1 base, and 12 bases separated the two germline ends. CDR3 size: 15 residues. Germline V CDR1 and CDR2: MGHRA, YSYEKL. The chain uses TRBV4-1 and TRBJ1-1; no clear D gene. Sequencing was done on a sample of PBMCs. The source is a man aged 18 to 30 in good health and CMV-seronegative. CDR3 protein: CASSHQAVGNTEAFF. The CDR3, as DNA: TGCGCCAGCAGCCATCAGGCAGTAGGGAACACTGAAGCTTTCTTT.